This T cell receptor beta chain was sequenced during a study of blood T cell repertoires in COVID-19. Overall study: Collection of acute and convalescent COVID-19 samples took place in the United States, Italy and Spain. In each case, the material was cDNA or gDNA derived from T cells, B-cell-depleted T cells, or PBMCs.

CDR3 size: 14 residues. Germline loops: CDR1 SGHDT, CDR2 YYEEEE. Trimming stripped 3 bases from V and 4 bases from J, with 10 bases between. Original handling: How many nucleated cells were present was estimated from reference gene primer amplification. Only in-frame clones appear in the TCRdb table, and some are missing; sequencing was by immunoSEQ multiplex PCR. That table supplies the V and J calls and clone size; D and trimming were determined from the DNA. The sample has 200,000 to 300,000 clones; over 75% are singletons. Material: peripheral blood. This sequence joins TRBV5-6 and TRBJ1-4; the D gene is possibly TRBD1 (5 bases). The TCR originated in a man aged 25 to 40 who had recovered from COVID-19. The CDR3 reads CASSWGDGNEKLFF. DNA for the CDR3: TGTGCCAGCAGCTGGGGGGACGGTAATGAAAAACTGTTTTTT. The entire variable domain, with the rest obtained from reference TRBV5-6 and TRBJ1-4, is as follows: DAGVTQSPTHLIKTRGQQVTLRCSPKSGHDTVSWYQQALGQGPQFIFQYYEEEERQRGNFPDRFSGHQFPNYSSELNVNALLLGDSALYLCASSWGDGNEKLFFGSGTQLSVL.